The clone carrying this T cell receptor beta chain was found many times. At one end, the junction sequence differs from germline, possibly due to a read error. The data were taken from a study of identical twins. TCRdb analysed the 5' RACE reads with MiXCR anew, one entry per CDR3 protein. This table has some 790,000 distinct CDR3 sequences, 15% to 20% appearing once. Separately, the same data were catalogued under a study of T cells expressing NK-cell markers.

Input material: PBMCs. This TCR came from a woman under 30 in good health.

The CDR3 region is CASSQGTSGYNEQFF. DNA of the CDR3: TGTGCTAGCAGCCAAGGGACTAGCGGGTACAATGAGCAGTTCTTC. The chain carries TRBV7-7 and TRBJ2-1, with TRBD2 matching 12 bases. Germline lookup yields CDR1 SSHAT and CDR2 FNYEAQ (reference sequence). CDR3 length: 15 residues.